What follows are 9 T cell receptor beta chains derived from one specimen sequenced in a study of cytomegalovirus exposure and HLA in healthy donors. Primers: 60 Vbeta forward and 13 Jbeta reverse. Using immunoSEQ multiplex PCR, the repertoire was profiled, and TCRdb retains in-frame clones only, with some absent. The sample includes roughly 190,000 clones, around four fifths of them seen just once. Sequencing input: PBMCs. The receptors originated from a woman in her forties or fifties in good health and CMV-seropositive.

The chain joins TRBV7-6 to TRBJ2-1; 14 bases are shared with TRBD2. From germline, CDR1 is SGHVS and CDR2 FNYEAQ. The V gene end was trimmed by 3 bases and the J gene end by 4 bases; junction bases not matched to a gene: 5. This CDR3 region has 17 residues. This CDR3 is CASSFRLAGGLYNEQFF. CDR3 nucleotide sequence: TGTGCCAGCAGCTTCCGACTAGCGGGGGGGTTATACAATGAGCAGTTCTTC.

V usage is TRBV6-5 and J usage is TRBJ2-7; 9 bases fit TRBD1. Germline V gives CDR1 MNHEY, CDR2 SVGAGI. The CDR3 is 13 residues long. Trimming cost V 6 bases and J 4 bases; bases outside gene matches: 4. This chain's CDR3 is CASSTGTGYEQYF. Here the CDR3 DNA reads TGTGCCAGCAGCACCGGGACAGGGTACGAGCAGTACTTC.

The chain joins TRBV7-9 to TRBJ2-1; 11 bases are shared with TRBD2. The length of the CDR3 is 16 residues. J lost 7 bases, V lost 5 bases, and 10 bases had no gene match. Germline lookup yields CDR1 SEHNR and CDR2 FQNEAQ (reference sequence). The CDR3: CASSLIAGGGRNEQFF. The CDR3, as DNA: TGTGCCAGCAGCCTTATAGCGGGGGGGGGAAGGAATGAGCAGTTCTTC.

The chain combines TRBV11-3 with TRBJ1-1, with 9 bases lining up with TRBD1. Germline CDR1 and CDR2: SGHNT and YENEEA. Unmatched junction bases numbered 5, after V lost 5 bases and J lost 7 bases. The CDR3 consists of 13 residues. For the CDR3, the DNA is TGTGCCAGCAGCGCGACAGGGGGTGATGAAGCTTTCTTT. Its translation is CASSATGGDEAFF.

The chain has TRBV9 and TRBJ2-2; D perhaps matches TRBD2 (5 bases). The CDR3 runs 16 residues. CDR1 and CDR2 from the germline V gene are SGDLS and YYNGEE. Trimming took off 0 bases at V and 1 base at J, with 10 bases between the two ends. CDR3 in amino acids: CASSVAPGVNTGELFF. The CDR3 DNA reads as TGTGCCAGCAGCGTAGCTCCCGGGGTGAACACCGGGGAGCTGTTTTTT.

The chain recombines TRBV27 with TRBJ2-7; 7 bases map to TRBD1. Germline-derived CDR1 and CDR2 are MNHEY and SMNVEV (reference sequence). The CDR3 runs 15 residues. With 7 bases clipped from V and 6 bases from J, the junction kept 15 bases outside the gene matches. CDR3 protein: CASTLYPQGVGEQYF. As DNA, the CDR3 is TGTGCCAGCACCCTTTATCCCCAGGGGGTAGGCGAGCAGTACTTC.

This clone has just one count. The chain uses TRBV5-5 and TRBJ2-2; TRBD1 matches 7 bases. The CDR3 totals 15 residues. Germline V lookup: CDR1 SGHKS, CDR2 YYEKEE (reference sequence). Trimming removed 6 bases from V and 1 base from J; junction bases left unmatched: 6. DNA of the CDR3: TGTGCCAGCACACAGGGGCCGCTGAACACCGGGGAGCTGTTTTTT. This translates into CASTQGPLNTGELFF.

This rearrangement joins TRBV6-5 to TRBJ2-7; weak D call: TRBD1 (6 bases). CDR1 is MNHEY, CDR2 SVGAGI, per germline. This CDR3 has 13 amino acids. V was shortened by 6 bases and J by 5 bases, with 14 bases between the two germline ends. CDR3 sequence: CASSRTESHEQYF. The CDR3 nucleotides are TGTGCCAGCAGCCGGACAGAATCTCACGAGCAGTACTTC.

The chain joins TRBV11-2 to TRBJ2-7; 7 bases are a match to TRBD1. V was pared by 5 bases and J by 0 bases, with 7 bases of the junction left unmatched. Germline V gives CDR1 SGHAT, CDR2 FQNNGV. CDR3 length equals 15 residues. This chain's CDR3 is CASSPTGVFSYEQYF. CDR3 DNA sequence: TGTGCCAGCAGCCCCACAGGGGTCTTCTCCTACGAGCAGTACTTC.